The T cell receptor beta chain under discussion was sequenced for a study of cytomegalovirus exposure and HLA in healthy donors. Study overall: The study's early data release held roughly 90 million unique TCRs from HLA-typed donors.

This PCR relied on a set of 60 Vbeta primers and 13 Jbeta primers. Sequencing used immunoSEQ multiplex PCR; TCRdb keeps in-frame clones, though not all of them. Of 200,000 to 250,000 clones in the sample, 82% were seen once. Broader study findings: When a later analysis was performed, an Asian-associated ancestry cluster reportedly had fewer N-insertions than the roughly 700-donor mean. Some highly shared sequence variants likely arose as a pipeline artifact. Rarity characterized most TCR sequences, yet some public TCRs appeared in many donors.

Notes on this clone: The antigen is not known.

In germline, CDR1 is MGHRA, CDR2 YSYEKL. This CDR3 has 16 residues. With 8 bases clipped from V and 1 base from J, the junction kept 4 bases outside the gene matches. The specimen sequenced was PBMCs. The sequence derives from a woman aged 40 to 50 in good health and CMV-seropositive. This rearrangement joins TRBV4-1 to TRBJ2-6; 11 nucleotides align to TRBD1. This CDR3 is CASGGQGVSGANVLTF. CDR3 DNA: TGCGCCAGCGGGGGACAGGGGGTATCTGGGGCCAACGTCCTGACTTTC.